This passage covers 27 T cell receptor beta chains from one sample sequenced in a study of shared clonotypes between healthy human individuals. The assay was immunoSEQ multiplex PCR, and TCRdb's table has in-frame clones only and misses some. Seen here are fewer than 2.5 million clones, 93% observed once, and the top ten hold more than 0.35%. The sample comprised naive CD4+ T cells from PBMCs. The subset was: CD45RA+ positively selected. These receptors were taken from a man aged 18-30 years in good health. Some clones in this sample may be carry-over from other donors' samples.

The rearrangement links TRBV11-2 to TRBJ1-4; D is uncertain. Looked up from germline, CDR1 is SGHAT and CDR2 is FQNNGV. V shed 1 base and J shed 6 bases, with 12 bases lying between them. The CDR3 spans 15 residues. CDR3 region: CASSLVANGDEKLFF. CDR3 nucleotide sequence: TGTGCCAGCAGCTTAGTGGCAAACGGGGATGAAAAACTGTTTTTT.

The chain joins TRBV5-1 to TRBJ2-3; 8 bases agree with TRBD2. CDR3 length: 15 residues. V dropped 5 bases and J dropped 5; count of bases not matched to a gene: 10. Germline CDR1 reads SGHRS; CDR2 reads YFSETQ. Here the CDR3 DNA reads TGCGCCAGCAGGCCCCTCACTAGCGGAGTAGATACGCAGTATTTT. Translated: CASRPLTSGVDTQYF.

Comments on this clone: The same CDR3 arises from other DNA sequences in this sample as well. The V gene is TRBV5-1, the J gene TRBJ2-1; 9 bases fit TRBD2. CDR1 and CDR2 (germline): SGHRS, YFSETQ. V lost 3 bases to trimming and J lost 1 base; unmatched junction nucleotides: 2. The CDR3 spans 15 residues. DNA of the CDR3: TGCGCCAGCAGCTCCCTAGCGGGATCCTACAATGAGCAGTTCTTC. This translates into CASSSLAGSYNEQFF.

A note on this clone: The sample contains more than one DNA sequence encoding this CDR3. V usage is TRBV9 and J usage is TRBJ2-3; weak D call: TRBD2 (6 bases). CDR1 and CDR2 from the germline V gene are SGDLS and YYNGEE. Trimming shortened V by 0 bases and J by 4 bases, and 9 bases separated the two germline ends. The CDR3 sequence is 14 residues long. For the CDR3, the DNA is TGTGCCAGCAGCGTAGAAGTAGCGGCAGATACGCAGTATTTT. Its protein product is CASSVEVAADTQYF. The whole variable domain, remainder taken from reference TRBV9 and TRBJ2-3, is DSGVTQTPKHLITATGQRVTLRCSPRSGDLSVYWYQQSLDQGLQFLIQYYNGEERAKGNILERFSAQQFPDLHSELNLSSLELGDSALYFCASSVEVAADTQYFGPGTRLTVL.

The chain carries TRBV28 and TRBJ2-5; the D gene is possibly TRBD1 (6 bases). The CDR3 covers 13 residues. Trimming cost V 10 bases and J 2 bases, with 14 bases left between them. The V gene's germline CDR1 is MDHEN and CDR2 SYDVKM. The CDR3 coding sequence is TGTGCCACCCGAAGGGGGTTGCAAGAGACCCAGTACTTC. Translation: CATRRGLQETQYF.

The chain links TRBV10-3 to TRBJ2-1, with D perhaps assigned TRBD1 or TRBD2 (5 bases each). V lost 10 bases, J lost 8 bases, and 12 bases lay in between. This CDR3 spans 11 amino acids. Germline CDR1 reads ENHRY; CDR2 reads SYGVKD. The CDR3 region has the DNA TGTGCCACCGACGGGGACGATGAGCAGTTCTTC. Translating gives CATDGDDEQFF.

The CDR3, as DNA: TGTGCCAGCAGCTCCGACAGGGGGAGGGGTGGCACTGAAGCTTTCTTT. Encoded protein: CASSSDRGRGGTEAFF. The rearrangement links TRBV9 to TRBJ1-1, with 9 bases that match TRBD1. CDR1 and CDR2 (germline): SGDLS, YYNGEE. The CDR3 spans 16 residues. The V and J ends lost 4 bases and 4 bases, in that order; junction bases with no gene match: 11. The whole variable domain, filled in from reference TRBV9 and TRBJ1-1, reads DSGVTQTPKHLITATGQRVTLRCSPRSGDLSVYWYQQSLDQGLQFLIQYYNGEERAKGNILERFSAQQFPDLHSELNLSSLELGDSALYFCASSSDRGRGGTEAFFGQGTRLTVV.

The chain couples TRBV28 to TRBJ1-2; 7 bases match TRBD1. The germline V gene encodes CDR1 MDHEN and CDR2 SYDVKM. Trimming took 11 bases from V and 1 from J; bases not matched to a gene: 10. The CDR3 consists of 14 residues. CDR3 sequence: CAGSRGPGNYGYTF. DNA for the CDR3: TGTGCCGGCTCAAGGGGGCCGGGTAACTATGGCTACACCTTC.

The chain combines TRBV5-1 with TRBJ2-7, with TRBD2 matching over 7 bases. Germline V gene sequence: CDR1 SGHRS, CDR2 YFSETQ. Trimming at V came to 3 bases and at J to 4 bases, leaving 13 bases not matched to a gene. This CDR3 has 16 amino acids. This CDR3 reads CASSSGGPNRLYEQYF. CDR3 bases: TGCGCCAGCAGCTCGGGGGGACCTAACAGGTTATACGAGCAGTACTTC.

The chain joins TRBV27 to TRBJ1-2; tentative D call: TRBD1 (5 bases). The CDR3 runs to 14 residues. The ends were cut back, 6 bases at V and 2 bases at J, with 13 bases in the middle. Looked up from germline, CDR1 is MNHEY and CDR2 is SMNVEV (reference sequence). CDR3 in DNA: TGTGCCAGCAGCCTTTCCAGGGACAACTATGGCTACACCTTC. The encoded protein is CASSLSRDNYGYTF.

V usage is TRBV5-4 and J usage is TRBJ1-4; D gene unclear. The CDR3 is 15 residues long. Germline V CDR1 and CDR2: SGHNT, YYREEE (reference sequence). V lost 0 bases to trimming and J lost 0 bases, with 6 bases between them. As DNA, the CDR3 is TGTGCCAGCAGCTTGGCCTCAGCAACTAATGAAAAACTGTTTTTT. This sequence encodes CASSLASATNEKLFF.

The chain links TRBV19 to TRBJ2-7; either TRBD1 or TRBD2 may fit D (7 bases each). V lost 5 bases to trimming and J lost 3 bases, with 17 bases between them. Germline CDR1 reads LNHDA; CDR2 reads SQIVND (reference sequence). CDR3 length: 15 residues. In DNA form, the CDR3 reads TGTGCCAGTAGTGTAGGGGAGGGGGCCTTCTACGAGCAGTACTTC. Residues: CASSVGEGAFYEQYF.

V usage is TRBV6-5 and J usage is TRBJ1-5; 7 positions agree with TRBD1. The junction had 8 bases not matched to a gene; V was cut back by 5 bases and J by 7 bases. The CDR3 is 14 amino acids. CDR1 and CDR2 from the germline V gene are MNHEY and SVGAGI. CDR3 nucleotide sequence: TGTGCCAGCAGTGACCGGACAGGAAGACAGCCCCAGCATTTT. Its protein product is CASSDRTGRQPQHF.

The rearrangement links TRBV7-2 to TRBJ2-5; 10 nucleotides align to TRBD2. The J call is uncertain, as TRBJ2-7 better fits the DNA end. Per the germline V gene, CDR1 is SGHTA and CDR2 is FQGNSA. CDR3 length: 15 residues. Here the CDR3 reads CASRRAGGSSYEQYF. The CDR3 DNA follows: TGTGCCAGCCGCAGAGCGGGAGGGAGCTCCTACGAGCAGTACTTC.

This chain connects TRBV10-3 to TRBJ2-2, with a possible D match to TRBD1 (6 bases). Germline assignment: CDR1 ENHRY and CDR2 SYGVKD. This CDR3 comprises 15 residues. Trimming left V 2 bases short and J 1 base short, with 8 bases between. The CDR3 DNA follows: TGTGCCATCAGTGAGGGACAGTTGAACACCGGGGAGCTGTTTTTT. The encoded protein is CAISEGQLNTGELFF.

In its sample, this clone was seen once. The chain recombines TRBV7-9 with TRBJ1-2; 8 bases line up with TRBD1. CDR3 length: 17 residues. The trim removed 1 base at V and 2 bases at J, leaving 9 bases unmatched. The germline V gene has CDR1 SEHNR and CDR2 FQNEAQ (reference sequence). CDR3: CASSLGQGTGLNYGYTF. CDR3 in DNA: TGTGCCAGCAGCTTAGGTCAGGGGACAGGATTAAACTATGGCTACACCTTC.

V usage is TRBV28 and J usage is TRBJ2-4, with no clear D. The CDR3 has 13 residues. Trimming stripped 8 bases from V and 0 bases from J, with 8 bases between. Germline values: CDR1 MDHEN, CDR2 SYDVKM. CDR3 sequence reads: CASPALAKNIQYF. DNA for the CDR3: TGTGCCAGCCCAGCCCTAGCCAAAAACATTCAGTACTTC.

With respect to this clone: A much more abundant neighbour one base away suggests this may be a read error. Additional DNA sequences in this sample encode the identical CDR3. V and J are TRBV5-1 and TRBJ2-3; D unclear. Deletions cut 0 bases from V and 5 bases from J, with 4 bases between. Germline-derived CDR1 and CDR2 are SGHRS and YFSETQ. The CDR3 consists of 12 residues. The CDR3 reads CASSLGIDTQYF. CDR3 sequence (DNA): TGCGCCAGCAGCTTGGGCATAGATACGCAGTATTTT.

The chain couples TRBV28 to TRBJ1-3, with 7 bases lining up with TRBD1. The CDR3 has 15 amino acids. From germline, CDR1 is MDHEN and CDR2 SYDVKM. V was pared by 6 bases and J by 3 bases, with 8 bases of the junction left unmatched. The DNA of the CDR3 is TGTGCCAGCAGACTAACAGGGGATAGTGGAAACACCATATATTTT. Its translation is CASRLTGDSGNTIYF.

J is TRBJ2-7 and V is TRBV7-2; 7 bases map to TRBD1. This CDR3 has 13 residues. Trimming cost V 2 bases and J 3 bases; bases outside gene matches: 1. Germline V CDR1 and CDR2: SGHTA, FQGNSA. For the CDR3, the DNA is TGTGCCAGCAGCTTACGGACAGGCTACGAGCAGTACTTC. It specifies CASSLRTGYEQYF.

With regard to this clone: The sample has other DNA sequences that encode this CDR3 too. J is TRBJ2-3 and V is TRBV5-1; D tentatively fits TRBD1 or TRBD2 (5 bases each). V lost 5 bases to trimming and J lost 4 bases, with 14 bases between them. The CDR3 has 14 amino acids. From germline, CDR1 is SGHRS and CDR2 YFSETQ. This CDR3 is CASSSPEGPDTQYF. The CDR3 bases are TGCGCCAGCAGTTCTCCCGAGGGACCAGATACGCAGTATTTT. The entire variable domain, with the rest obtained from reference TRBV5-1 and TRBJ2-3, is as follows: KAGVTQTPRYLIKTRGQQVTLSCSPISGHRSVSWYQQTPGQGLQFLFEYFSETQRNKGNFPGRFSGRQFSNSRSEMNVSTLELGDSALYLCASSSPEGPDTQYFGPGTRLTVL.

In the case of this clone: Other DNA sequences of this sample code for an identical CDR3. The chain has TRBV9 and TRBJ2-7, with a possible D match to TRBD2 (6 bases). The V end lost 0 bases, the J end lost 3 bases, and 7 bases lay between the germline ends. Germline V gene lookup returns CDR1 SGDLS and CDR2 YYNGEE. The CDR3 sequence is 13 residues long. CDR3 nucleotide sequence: TGTGCCAGCAGCGTAGCCGGGAGCTACGAGCAGTACTTC. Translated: CASSVAGSYEQYF.

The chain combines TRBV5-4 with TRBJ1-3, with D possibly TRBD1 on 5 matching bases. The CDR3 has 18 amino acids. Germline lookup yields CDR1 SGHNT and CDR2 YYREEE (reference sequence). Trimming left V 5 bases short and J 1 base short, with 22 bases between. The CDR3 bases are TGTGCCAGCAGTGCTCGGGCAGGGATGGCTTCGTCTGGAAACACCATATATTTT. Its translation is CASSARAGMASSGNTIYF.

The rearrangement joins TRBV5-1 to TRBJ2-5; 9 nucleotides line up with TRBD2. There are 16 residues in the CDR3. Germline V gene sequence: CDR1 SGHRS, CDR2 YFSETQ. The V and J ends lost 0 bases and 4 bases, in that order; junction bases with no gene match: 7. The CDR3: CASSLGLAGRGETQYF. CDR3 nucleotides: TGCGCCAGCAGCTTGGGGCTAGCGGGGCGGGGAGAGACCCAGTACTTC.

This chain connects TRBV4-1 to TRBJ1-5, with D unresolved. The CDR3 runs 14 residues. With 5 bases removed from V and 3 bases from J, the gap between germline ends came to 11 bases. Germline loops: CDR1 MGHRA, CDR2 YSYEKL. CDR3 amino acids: CASSLALVNQPQHF. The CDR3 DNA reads TGCGCCAGCAGCTTAGCGCTGGTCAATCAGCCCCAGCATTTT.

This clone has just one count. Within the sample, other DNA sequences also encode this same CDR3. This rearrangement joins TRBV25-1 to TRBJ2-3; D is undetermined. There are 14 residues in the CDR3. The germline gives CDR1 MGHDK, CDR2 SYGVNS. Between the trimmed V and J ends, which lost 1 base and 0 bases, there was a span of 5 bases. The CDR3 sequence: CASSESGSTDTQYF. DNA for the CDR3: TGTGCCAGCAGTGAATCGGGCAGCACAGATACGCAGTATTTT.

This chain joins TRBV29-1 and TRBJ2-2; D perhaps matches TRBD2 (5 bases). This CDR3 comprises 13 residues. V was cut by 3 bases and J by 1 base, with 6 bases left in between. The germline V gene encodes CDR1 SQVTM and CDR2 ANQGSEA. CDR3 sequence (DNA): TGCAGCGTTGATGAGGGGAACACCGGGGAGCTGTTTTTT. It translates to CSVDEGNTGELFF.